The 11 T cell receptor beta chains below were found in one sample sequenced in a study of CD8+ T cells in alopecia areata (dated 2018 in TCRdb). Cells from mouse cutaneous lymph nodes were pooled, stained for CD4, CD8alpha, NKG2D, NKG2ACE and other markers, and then sorted on a BD Influx. Library preparation employed the immunoSEQ multiplex PCR assay. To provide template for TCR sequencing, every sample had RNA extracted and reverse transcribed into cDNA. TCRdb mirrors the immuneACCESS table, restricted to in-frame sequences. Some clones are absent from its copies; in checked studies, under half trace to an unresolved V gene, and the reason for the others is unknown. This sample is represented by under 350,000 clones, with no singletons among them. 1.2% of the sample is in the top ten clones. The sample taken for sequencing was CD4+ T cells sorted from a lymph node. Source of these receptors: a C3H/HeJ mouse with alopecia areata. Mice belonging to this strain carry MHC haplotype H2-k.

With regard to this clone: The germline and genes are mouse ones. The read ends 4 residues shy of where the CDR3 ends; the end is completed using the germline J gene. The chain employs TRBV13-2 and TRBJ2-1; 8 nucleotides line up with TRBD1. Per germline, CDR1 NNHNN and CDR2 SYGAGS (reference sequence). After removal of 1 base from V and 3 bases from J, the junction contained 3 bases not matched to a gene. The CDR3 is 15 amino acids. This chain's CDR3 is CASGDSDRGYAEQFF. The covered CDR3 bases are TGTGCCAGCGGTGATAGCGACAGGGGCTATGCT.

This clone has only a few counts. Gene names and germline refer to mouse. The CDR3 extends 4 residues past the end of the read, so its final part is completed from the germline J gene. The chain joins TRBV29 to TRBJ2-5; D possibly corresponds to TRBD1 (6 bases). The CDR3 covers 13 residues. The germline CDR1 and CDR2 sequences are MSHET and SYDVDS. The part of the CDR3 DNA that was read is TGTGCTAGCAGTTCACCAGGGGTGGAC. As protein: CASSSPGVD. The entire CDR3 protein is CASSSPGVDTQYF.

Points on this clone: Mouse germline and gene names are used. The sequenced fragment ends 4 residues before the CDR3 boundary, so the rest is inferred from the germline J gene. The chain is built from TRBV19 and TRBJ2-1; D remains ambiguous. With 7 bases removed from V and 0 bases from J, the gap between germline ends came to 5 bases. This CDR3 region has 12 residues. The germline V gene has CDR1 FNHDT and CDR2 SITEND (reference sequence). CDR3 protein: CASQNNYAEQFF. Partial CDR3 DNA: TGTGCCAGCCAGAATAACTATGCT.

This clone was seen a handful of times. The genes and germline here are from mouse. The CDR3 is cut off 4 residues early in the read; its end comes from the germline J gene. The rearrangement links TRBV13-3 to TRBJ2-4; no clear D. Germline assignment: CDR1 NNHDY and CDR2 SYVADS. The CDR3 is made up of 13 amino acids. Incomplete CDR3 DNA: TGTGCCAGCAGTGATGCGGCAGGAAAC. This translates into CASSDAAGN. The full CDR3 is CASSDAAGNTLYF.

This clone has only a few counts. Gene names and germline refer to mouse. With the read ending 3 residues before the CDR3 end, the germline J gene is used to fill in that end. Other DNA sequences in the same sample also yield this CDR3. The rearrangement joins TRBV13-1 to TRBJ1-6; no clear D gene. Being an ORF, TRBJ1-6 has a function that is uncertain. Trimming pared 1 base from V and 0 bases from J, leaving 5 bases between. The CDR3 extends over 15 amino acids. Germline V CDR1 and CDR2: NSHNY, SYGAGN. CDR3 DNA (partial): TGTGCCAGCAGTGATAGGGTTTCCTATAATTCGCCC. Encoded protein: CASSDRVSYNSP. Given in full, the CDR3 is CASSDRVSYNSPLYF.

This clone appeared a few times. Germline and genes here are mouse. The CDR3 end is not reached by the read, which stops 4 residues before it; the germline J gene fills it in. The genes are TRBV13-2 and TRBJ2-4; 11 bases fit TRBD2. The CDR3 is 16 residues long. With 5 bases clipped from V and 0 bases from J, the junction kept 5 bases outside the gene matches. CDR1 is NNHNN and CDR2 is SYGAGS in the germline V gene (reference sequence). The part of the CDR3 DNA that was read is TGTGCCAGCGGGAGGGACTGGGGGACTAGTCAAAAC. This encodes CASGRDWGTSQN. From start to end, the CDR3 is CASGRDWGTSQNTLYF.

This clone was seen a handful of times. All gene names here are mouse names. The CDR3 end is not reached by the read, which stops 4 residues before it; the germline J gene fills it in. This sequence joins TRBV13-1 and TRBJ1-2; 8 bases agree with TRBD1. The CDR3 runs 13 residues. Looked up from germline, CDR1 is NSHNY and CDR2 is SYGAGN. CDR3 sequence reads: CASSSQGATDYTF. Incomplete CDR3 DNA: TGTGCCAGCAGTTCTCAGGGGGCTACC.

Turning to this clone: All gene names here are mouse names. The read terminates 4 residues before the CDR3 end, so the remaining end is supplied by the germline J gene. The chain joins TRBV13-3 to TRBJ2-2; 12 bases map to TRBD1. CDR3 length equals 16 residues. Germline-derived CDR1 and CDR2 are NNHDY and SYVADS. J was trimmed by 1 base and V by 6 bases; bases with no gene match: 4. Incomplete CDR3 DNA: TGTGCCAGCAAGGGACAGGGGGCGCGAAACACCGGG. It translates to CASKGQGARNTG. The full CDR3 protein is CASKGQGARNTGQLYF.

This clone was observed a few times. Genes here carry mouse names. The read ends 4 residues shy of where the CDR3 ends; the end is completed using the germline J gene. The V gene is TRBV1, the J gene TRBJ2-4, with 9 positions matching TRBD1. Germline CDR1 and CDR2: NSQYPW and LRSPGD (reference sequence). The CDR3 length is 16 residues. Unmatched junction bases numbered 5, after V lost 4 bases and J lost 0 bases. CDR3 amino acids: CTCSGGTGPSQNTLYF. CDR3 bases read: TGCACCTGCAGTGGGGGGACAGGGCCTAGTCAAAAC.

On this clone itself: Gene names are mouse gene names. The read is 4 residues too short to cover the CDR3 end, so that end is filled in from the germline J gene. V gene TRBV1 combines with J gene TRBJ2-5, with 10 nucleotides matching TRBD1. From germline, CDR1 is NSQYPW and CDR2 LRSPGD (reference sequence). This CDR3 spans 15 amino acids. The CDR3 region is CTCSAVDRGKDTQYF. The part of the CDR3 DNA that was read is TGCACCTGCAGTGCAGTGGACAGGGGGAAAGAC.

In regard to this clone: Genes and germline are mouse. The observed sequence ends 4 residues before the CDR3 terminus, with the missing tail filled in from the germline J gene. Other DNA sequences in the sample encode the same CDR3. This chain connects TRBV1 to TRBJ2-7, with TRBD2 identical over 8 bases. This CDR3 comprises 14 residues. The germline gives CDR1 NSQYPW, CDR2 LRSPGD (reference sequence). The DNA read from the CDR3 is TGCACCTGCAGTGCAGCCTGGGGGGCGTAT. Translating it yields CTCSAAWGAY. The full-length CDR3 reads as CTCSAAWGAYEQYF. Complete variable domain (other parts from reference TRBV1 and TRBJ2-7): VTLLEQNPRWRLVPRGQAVNLRCILKNSQYPWMSWYQQDLQKQLQWLFTLRSPGDKEVKSLPGADYLATRVTDTELRLQVANMSQGRTLYCTCSAAWGAYEQYFGPGTRLTVL.